Given below is one T cell receptor beta chain in context. These data originate in a study of identical twins. Using its own MiXCR run on the 5' RACE reads, TCRdb lists one record per CDR3 protein. The sample holds around 100,000 distinct CDR3 sequences, 4.5% to 6.5% seen once. Germline V CDR1 and CDR2: MGHDK, SYGVNS. The CDR3 loop spans 14 amino acids. V was cut by 1 base and J by 8 bases, with 12 bases left in between. The origin of this receptor is a woman aged 50 to 60 in good health. J is TRBJ2-1 and V is TRBV25-1; maybe TRBD1 (5 bases). Material for sequencing was memory T cells sorted from blood. For the CDR3, the DNA is TGTGCCAGCAGTGAATTGCAGGGTCGGGATGAGCAGTTCTTC. This sequence encodes CASSELQGRDEQFF.